The present T cell receptor (beta chain) was sequenced within a study of identical twins. This clonotype was seen more than once but under ten times. Germline assignment: CDR1 DFQATT and CDR2 SNEGSKA (reference sequence). V lost 0 bases to trimming and J lost 2 bases; unmatched junction nucleotides: 7. The CDR3 loop spans 16 amino acids. TCRdb called the 5' RACE reads again in MiXCR, with one record for every CDR3 protein. Of 700,000 to 950,000 distinct CDR3 sequences listed, approximately 13% are singletons. The data were also submitted as part of a second study, on yellow fever vaccine responses in identical twins.

The chain recombines TRBV20-1 with TRBJ2-3; 8 positions agree with TRBD2. This sequence was found in a young woman in good health. Sequenced material: PBMCs. CDR3: CSARDGTSGITDTQYF. CDR3 sequence (DNA): TGCAGTGCTAGAGATGGCACTAGCGGTATCACAGATACGCAGTATTTT.